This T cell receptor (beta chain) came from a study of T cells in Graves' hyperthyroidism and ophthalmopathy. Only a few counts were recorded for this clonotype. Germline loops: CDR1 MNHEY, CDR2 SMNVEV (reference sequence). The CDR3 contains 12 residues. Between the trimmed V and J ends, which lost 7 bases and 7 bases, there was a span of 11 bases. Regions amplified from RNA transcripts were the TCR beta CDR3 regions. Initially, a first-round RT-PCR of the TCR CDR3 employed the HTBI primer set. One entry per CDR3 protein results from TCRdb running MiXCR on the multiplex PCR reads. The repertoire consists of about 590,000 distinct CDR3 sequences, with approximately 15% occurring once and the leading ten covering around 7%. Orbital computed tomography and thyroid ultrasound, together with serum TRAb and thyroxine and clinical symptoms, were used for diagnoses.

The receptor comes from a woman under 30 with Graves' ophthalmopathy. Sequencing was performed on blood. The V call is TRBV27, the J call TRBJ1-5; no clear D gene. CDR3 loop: CASKIEWQPQHF. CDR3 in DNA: TGTGCCAGCAAGATAGAATGGCAGCCCCAGCATTTT.